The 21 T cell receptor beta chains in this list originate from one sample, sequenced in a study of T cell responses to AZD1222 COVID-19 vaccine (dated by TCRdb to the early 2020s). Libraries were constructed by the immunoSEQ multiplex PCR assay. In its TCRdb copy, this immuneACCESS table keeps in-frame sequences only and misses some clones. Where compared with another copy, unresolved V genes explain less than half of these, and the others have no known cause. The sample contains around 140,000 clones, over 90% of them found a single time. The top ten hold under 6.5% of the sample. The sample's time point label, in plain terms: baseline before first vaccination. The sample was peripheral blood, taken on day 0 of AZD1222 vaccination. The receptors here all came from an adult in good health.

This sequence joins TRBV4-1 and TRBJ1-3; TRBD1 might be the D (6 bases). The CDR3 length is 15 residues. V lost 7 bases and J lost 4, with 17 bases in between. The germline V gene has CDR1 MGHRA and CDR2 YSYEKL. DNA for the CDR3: TGCGCCAGCAAATCTGGGGGGGCAGGGGGAAACACCATATATTTT. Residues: CASKSGGAGGNTIYF.

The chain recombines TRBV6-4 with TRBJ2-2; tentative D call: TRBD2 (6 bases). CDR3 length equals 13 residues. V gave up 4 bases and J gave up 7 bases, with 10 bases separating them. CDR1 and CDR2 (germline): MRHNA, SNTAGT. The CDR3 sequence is CASSGEGGGELFF. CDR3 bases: TGTGCCAGCAGTGGAGAGGGAGGCGGGGAGCTGTTTTTT.

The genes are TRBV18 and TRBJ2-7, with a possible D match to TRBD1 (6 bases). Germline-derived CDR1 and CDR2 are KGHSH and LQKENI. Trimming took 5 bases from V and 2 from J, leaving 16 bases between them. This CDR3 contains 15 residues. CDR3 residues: CASSASGAEAYEQYF. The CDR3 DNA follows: TGTGCCAGCTCAGCATCAGGGGCGGAAGCCTACGAGCAGTACTTC.

The CDR3 here is CATSRASAHYEQYF. CDR3 bases: TGTGCCACCAGCAGAGCTAGCGCCCACTACGAGCAGTACTTC. The rearrangement uses TRBV15 and TRBJ2-7; tentative D call: TRBD2 (6 bases). Germline CDR1 is LNHNV and CDR2 is YYDKDF (reference sequence). Trimming took 1 base from V and 3 from J, leaving 10 bases between them. CDR3 size: 14 residues.

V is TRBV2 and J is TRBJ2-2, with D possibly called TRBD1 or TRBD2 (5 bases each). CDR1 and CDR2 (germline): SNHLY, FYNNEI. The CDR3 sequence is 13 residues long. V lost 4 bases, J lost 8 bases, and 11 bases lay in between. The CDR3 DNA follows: TGTGCCAGCAGTGGGGACCCCGCTGGGGAGCTGTTTTTT. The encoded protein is CASSGDPAGELFF.

CDR3 sequence (DNA): TGTGCCAGCAGCTTATACAGGGATCCCTTGGCAGATACGCAGTATTTT. This codes for CASSLYRDPLADTQYF. This chain joins TRBV5-5 and TRBJ2-3, with a possible D match to TRBD1 (6 bases). Trimming removed 2 bases at V and 4 bases at J, with 17 bases between. This CDR3 is built from 16 residues. In germline, CDR1 is SGHKS, CDR2 YYEKEE (reference sequence).

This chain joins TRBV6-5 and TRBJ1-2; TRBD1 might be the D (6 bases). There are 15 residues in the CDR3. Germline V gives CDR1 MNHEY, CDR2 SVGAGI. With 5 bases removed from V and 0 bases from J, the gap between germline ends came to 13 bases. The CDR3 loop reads CASSKNRATNYGYTF. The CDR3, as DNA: TGTGCCAGCAGTAAGAACAGGGCAACTAACTATGGCTACACCTTC.

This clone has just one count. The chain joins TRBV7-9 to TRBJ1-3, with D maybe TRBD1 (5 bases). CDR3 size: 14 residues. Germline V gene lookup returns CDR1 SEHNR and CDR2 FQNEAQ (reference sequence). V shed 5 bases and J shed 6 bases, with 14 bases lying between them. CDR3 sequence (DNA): TGTGCCAGCAGCCTTTGGGGGAGTGAAAACACCATATATTTT. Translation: CASSLWGSENTIYF.

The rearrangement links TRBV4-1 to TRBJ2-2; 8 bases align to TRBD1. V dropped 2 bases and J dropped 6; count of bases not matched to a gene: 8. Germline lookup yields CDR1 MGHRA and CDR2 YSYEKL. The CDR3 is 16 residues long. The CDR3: CASSQTRQGTSGELFF. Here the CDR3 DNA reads TGCGCCAGCAGCCAAACCCGACAGGGGACATCCGGGGAGCTGTTTTTT.

Written as DNA, the CDR3 is TGTGCCAGCAGTCGGACAGGGGGGATCTATGGCTACACCTTC. Translated: CASSRTGGIYGYTF. The chain has TRBV6-5 and TRBJ1-2; 10 bases are shared with TRBD1. CDR1 and CDR2 (germline): MNHEY, SVGAGI. This CDR3 region has 14 residues. With 5 bases clipped from V and 4 bases from J, the junction kept 4 bases outside the gene matches.

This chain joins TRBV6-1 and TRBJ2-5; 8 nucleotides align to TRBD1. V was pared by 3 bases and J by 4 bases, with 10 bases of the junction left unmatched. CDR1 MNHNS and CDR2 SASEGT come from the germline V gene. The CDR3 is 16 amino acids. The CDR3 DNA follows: TGTGCCAGCAGTGACCGACCGACAGGGGACCCAGAGACCCAGTACTTC. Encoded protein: CASSDRPTGDPETQYF.

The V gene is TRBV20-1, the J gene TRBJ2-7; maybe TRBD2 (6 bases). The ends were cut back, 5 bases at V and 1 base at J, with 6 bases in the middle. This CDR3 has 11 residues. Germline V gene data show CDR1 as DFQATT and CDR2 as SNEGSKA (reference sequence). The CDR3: CSAGGSYEQYF. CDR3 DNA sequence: TGCAGTGCTGGAGGGTCCTACGAGCAGTACTTC.

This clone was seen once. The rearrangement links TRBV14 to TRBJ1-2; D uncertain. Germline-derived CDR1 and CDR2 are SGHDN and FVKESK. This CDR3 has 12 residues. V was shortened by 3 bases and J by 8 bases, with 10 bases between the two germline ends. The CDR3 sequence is CASSQSGPGYTF. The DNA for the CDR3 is TGTGCCAGCAGCCAGTCCGGGCCAGGCTACACCTTC.

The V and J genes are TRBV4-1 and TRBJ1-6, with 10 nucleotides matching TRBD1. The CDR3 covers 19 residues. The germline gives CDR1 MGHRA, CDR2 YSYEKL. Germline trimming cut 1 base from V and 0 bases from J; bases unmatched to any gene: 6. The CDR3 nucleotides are TGCGCCAGCAGCCAAGGTGACAGGGGGCTCGGCTCCTATAATTCACCCCTCCACTTT. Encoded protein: CASSQGDRGLGSYNSPLHF.

The CDR3 reads CASSAGLSYEQYF. CDR3 sequence (DNA): TGTGCCAGCAGCGCCGGGCTAAGCTACGAGCAGTACTTC. This chain uses TRBV6-5 with TRBJ2-7; no clear D. In germline, CDR1 is MNHEY, CDR2 SVGAGI. Trimming took 6 bases from V and 3 from J, leaving 12 bases between them. The CDR3 covers 13 residues.

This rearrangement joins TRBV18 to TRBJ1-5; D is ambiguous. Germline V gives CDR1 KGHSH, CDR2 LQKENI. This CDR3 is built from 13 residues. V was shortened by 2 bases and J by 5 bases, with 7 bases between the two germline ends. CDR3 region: CASSPWSDQPQHF. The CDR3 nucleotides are TGTGCCAGCTCACCATGGTCGGATCAGCCCCAGCATTTT.

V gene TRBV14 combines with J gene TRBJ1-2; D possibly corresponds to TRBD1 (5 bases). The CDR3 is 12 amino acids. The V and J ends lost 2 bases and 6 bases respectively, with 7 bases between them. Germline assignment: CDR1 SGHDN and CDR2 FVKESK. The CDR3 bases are TGTGCCAGCAGCCAAACGACAGATGGCTACACCTTC. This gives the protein CASSQTTDGYTF.

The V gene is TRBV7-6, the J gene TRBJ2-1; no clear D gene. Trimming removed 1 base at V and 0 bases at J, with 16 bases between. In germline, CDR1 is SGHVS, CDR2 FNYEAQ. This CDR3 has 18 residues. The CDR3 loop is CASSLGRVSSRSYNEQFF. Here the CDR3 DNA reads TGTGCCAGCAGCTTAGGTAGAGTATCCAGTCGCTCCTACAATGAGCAGTTCTTC.

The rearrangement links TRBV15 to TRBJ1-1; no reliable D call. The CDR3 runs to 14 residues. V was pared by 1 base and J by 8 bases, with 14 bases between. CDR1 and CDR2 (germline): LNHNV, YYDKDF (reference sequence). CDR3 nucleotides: TGTGCCACCAGCAGAGCGCGCGAGGTCGACGAAGCTTTCTTT. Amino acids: CATSRAREVDEAFF.

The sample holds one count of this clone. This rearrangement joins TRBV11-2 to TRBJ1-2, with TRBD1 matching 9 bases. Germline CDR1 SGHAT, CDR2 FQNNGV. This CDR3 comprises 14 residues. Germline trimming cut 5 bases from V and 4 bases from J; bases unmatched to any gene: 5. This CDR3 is CASSIQGAVYGYTF. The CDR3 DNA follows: TGTGCCAGCAGCATACAGGGGGCGGTCTATGGCTACACCTTC.

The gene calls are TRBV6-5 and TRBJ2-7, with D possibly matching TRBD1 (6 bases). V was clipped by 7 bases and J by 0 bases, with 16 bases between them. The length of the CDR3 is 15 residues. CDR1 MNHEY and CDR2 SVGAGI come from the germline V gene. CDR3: CASKAGAGPSYEQYF. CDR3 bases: TGTGCCAGCAAGGCAGGGGCAGGTCCCTCCTACGAGCAGTACTTC.